This T cell receptor (beta chain) originates from a study of tumor-infiltrating lymphocytes in localized non-small cell lung cancer. Study context: Patients included smokers and never-smokers with various histologies, some sampled after neoadjuvant chemotherapy. Resected tumor was paired with non-adjacent uninvolved lung from the same patient. Study-level results: IM1 and IM2 tumors showed no difference in T-cell fraction. TCRbeta sequencing showed higher T cell infiltration in tumors than uninvolved lung.

A note on this clone: The antigen is undetermined.

Libraries were prepared by immunoSEQ multiplex PCR; TCRdb keeps only in-frame clonotypes and omits some of them. The sample contains 13,000 or so clones, around four fifths of which appear only once. Germline assignment: CDR1 SGHDN and CDR2 FVKESK. The CDR3 is 16 amino acids. With 0 bases removed from V and 5 bases from J, the gap between germline ends came to 16 bases. The V call is TRBV14, the J call TRBJ2-5, with D possibly TRBD1 on 5 matching bases. This receptor was obtained from a human donor with non-small cell lung cancer. The sample taken for sequencing was uninvolved lung tissue not adjacent to the tumor. The DNA for the CDR3 is TGTGCCAGCAGCCAAGATTATGGTGGCAGGGCGGAGACCCAGTACTTC. Translation: CASSQDYGGRAETQYF.